What follows is one TCR beta chain and its context. What it binds is unknown. CDR1 is LNHNV and CDR2 is YYDKDF in the germline V gene (reference sequence). CDR3 length equals 12 residues. V was cut by 5 bases and J by 5 bases, with 9 bases left in between. These data come from a study of shared clonotypes between healthy human individuals. Study details: CD8 memory received one plate per donor, CD8 naive two, CD4 memory three and CD4 naive three.

Assay used: immunoSEQ multiplex PCR; TCRdb lists only in-frame clones, some missing. Counted here are 1.4 million or so clones, 98% occurring once; the ten biggest clones make up about 0.34%. Study-wide findings and caveats: Genetic and exposure-history diversity was limited by the few donors. Naive CD4 clonotypes overlapped across a handful of donors at roughly 5%. Clonotype sharing among donors was thought likely to change with sequencing depth.

Sequencing input: naive CD4+ T cells sorted from blood. This sample's subset: CD45RA+ positively selected. This sequence originates from a man aged 30 to 45 in good health. This rearrangement joins TRBV15 to TRBJ2-5; D gene ambiguous. The CDR3: CATSGPRETQYF. The CDR3 nucleotides read TGTGCCACCAGCGGACCCCGGGAGACCCAGTACTTC.